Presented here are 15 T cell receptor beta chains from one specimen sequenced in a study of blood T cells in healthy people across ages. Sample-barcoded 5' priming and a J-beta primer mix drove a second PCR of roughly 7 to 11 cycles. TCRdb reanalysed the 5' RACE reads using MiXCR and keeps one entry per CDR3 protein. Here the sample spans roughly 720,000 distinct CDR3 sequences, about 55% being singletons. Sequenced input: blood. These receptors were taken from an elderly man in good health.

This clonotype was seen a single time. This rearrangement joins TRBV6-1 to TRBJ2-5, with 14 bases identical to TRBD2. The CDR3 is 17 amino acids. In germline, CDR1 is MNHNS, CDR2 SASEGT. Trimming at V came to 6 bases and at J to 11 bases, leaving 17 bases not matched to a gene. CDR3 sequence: CASSRTGLAGGLSEQYF. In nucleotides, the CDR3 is TGTGCCAGCAGCCGAACCGGACTAGCGGGAGGCCTCAGTGAGCAGTACTTC.

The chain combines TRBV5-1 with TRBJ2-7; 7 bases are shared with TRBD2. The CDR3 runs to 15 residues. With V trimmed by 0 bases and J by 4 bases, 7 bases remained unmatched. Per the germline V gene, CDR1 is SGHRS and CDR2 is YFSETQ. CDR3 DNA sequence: TGCGCCAGCAGCTTGGCTGGCGGGAGTTGGTACGAGCAGTACTTC. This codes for CASSLAGGSWYEQYF.

The CDR3 spells CASSLDSQPQHF. CDR3 sequence (DNA): TGTGCCAGCAGCTTAGATAGTCAGCCCCAGCATTTT. The V call is TRBV7-2, the J call TRBJ1-5; D not certain. CDR1 is SGHTA, CDR2 FQGNSA, per germline. The CDR3 runs to 12 residues. V lost 1 base to trimming and J lost 6 bases, with 4 bases between them.

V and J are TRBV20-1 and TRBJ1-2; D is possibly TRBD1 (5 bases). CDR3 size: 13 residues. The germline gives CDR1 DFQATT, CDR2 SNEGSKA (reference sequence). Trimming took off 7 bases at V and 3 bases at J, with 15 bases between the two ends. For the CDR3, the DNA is TGCAGTGGGATGGGAGGAGGGGACTATGGCTACACCTTC. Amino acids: CSGMGGGDYGYTF.

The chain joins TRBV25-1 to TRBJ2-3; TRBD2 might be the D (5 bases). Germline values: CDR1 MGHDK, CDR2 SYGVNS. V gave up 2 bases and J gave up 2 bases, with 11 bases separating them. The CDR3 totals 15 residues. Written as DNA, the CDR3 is TGTGCCAGCAGTGAACTTACTAGGCTCACAGATACGCAGTATTTT. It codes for CASSELTRLTDTQYF.

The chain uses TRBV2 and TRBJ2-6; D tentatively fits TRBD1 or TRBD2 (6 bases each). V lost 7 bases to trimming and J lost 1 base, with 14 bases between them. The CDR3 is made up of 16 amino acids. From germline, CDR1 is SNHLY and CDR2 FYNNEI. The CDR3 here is CASITGRGSGANVLTF. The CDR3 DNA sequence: TGTGCCAGCATTACAGGGCGGGGTTCTGGGGCCAACGTCCTGACTTTC.

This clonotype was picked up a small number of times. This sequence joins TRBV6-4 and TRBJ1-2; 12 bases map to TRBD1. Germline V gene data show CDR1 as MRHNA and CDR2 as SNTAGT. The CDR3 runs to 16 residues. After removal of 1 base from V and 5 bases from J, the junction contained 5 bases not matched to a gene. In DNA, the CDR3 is TGTGCCAGCAGTGACTGGGACAGGGGGCCTCGGTATGGCTACACCTTC. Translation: CASSDWDRGPRYGYTF.

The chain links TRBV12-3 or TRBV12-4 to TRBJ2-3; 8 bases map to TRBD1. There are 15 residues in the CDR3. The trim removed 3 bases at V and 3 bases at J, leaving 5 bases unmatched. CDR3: CASSLIQGATDTQYF. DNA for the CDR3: TGTGCCAGCAGTTTGATTCAGGGGGCAACAGATACGCAGTATTTT.

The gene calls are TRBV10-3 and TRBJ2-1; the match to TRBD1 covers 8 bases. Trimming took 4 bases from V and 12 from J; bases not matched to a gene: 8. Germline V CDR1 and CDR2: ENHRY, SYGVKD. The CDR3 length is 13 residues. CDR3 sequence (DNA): TGTGCCATCAGTGTCGATGTGGGGACAGGGCAGTTCTTC. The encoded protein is CAISVDVGTGQFF.

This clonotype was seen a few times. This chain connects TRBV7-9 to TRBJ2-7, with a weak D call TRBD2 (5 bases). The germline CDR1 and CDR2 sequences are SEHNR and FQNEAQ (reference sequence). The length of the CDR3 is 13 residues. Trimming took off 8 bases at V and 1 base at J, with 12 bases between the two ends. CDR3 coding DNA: TGTGCCAGCGGGAGTGCTCAATCCTACGAGCAGTACTTC. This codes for CASGSAQSYEQYF.

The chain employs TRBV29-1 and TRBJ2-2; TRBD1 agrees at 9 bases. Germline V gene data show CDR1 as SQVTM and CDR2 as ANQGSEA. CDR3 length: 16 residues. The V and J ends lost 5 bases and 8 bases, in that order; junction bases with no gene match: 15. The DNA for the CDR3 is TGCAGCGTTACCGACTTCCTCCCGGGACAGGGAGGGGAGCTGTTTTTT. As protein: CSVTDFLPGQGGELFF.

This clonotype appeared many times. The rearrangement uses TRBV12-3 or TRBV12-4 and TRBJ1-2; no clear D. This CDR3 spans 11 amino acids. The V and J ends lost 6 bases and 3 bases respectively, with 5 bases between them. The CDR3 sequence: CASSPDYGYTF. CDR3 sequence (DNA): TGTGCCAGCAGCCCGGACTATGGCTACACCTTC.

CDR3 loop: CASSPQGPRGYTF. CDR3 DNA: TGTGCCAGCAGCCCCCAGGGGCCCCGTGGCTACACCTTC. The chain combines TRBV7-2 with TRBJ1-2, with D tentatively TRBD1 (6 bases). CDR1 is SGHTA, CDR2 FQGNSA, per germline. The CDR3 loop spans 13 amino acids. Trimming removed 5 bases at V and 7 bases at J, with 14 bases between.

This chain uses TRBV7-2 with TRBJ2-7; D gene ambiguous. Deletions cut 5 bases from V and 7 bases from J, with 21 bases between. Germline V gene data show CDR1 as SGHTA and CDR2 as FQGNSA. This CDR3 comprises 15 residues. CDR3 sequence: CASSRVESSYNEQYF. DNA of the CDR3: TGTGCCAGCAGCCGAGTAGAGAGCTCCTACAATGAGCAGTACTTC. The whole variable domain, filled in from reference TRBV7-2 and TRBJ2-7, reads GAGVSQSPSNKVTEKGKDVELRCDPISGHTALYWYRQSLGQGLEFLIYFQGNSAPDKSGLPSDRFSAERTGGSVSTLTIQRTQQEDSAVYLCASSRVESSYNEQYFGPGTRLTVT.

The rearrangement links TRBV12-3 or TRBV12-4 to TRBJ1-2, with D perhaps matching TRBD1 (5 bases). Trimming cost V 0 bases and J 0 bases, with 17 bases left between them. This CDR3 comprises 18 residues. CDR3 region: CASSLAGGGVSSNYGYTF. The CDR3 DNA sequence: TGTGCCAGCAGTTTAGCTGGGGGTGGAGTGTCTTCTAACTATGGCTACACCTTC.